A selection of T cell receptor beta chains follows, all from one sample in a study of blood T cell repertoires in COVID-19. Some clones are missing from TCRdb's copy, which holds only in-frame ones; the method was immunoSEQ multiplex PCR. The sample shows 400,000 to 500,000 clones, around nine tenths of them seen only once. Sequenced material: PBMCs or T cells enriched from blood (not recorded which). These receptor sequences come from a woman younger than 35 who had been exposed to COVID-19. The CDR3 runs from the conserved cysteine through the conserved F or W. Fields, in order: CDR3 DNA, CDR3 protein, J gene, V gene, CDR3 length, D gene, clone size. D genes are given only for firm matches. The listing skips clone size in some rows; elsewhere it reads once, few, many or a size class.

cdr3_nt: TGCGCCAGCAGGACCGGACTAGCGCCTAGCACAGATACGCAGTATTTT; cdr3_aa: CASRTGLAPSTDTQYF; j_call: TRBJ2-3; v_call: TRBV5-1; cdr3_length: 16; d_call: TRBD2; clone_size: .
cdr3_nt: TGTGCCAGCTCACCCCGTAGGGGGACAGCTGGAAACACCATATATTTT; cdr3_aa: CASSPRRGTAGNTIYF; j_call: TRBJ1-3; v_call: TRBV18; cdr3_length: 16; d_call: TRBD1; clone_size: .
cdr3_nt: TGTGCCAGTAGTGTCACTAGCGGGGGGCCAAAAGAGACCCAGTACTTC; cdr3_aa: CASSVTSGGPKETQYF; j_call: TRBJ2-5; v_call: TRBV19; cdr3_length: 16; d_call: TRBD2; clone_size: .
cdr3_nt: TGTGCCAGCAGCTTGGGAGAGGACTATAGCAATCAGCCCCAGCATTTT; cdr3_aa: CASSLGEDYSNQPQHF; j_call: TRBJ1-5; v_call: TRBV5-6; cdr3_length: 16; d_call: .; clone_size: .
cdr3_nt: TGTGCCAGCAGTGAGCAGGGGGGAACTTCGGGAAACACCATATATTTT; cdr3_aa: CASSEQGGTSGNTIYF; j_call: TRBJ1-3; v_call: TRBV11-2; cdr3_length: 16; d_call: TRBD1; clone_size: .
cdr3_nt: TGCGCCAGCAGCGGGCAATACGACACCGGGGAGCTGTTTTTT; cdr3_aa: CASSGQYDTGELFF; j_call: TRBJ2-2; v_call: TRBV5-1; cdr3_length: 14; d_call: .; clone_size: .
cdr3_nt: TGTGCCAGCAGTTTATCCCCCACAGGGAACACTGAAGCTTTCTTT; cdr3_aa: CASSLSPTGNTEAFF; j_call: TRBJ1-1; v_call: TRBV28; cdr3_length: 15; d_call: .; clone_size: .
cdr3_nt: TGTGCCAGCAGCTTTACAGGATGGGACACTGAAGCTTTCTTT; cdr3_aa: CASSFTGWDTEAFF; j_call: TRBJ1-1; v_call: TRBV7-9; cdr3_length: 14; d_call: .; clone_size: few
cdr3_nt: TGTGCCAGCCGCCCGGCGGGGGGACGCAATGAGCAGTTCTTC; cdr3_aa: CASRPAGGRNEQFF; j_call: TRBJ2-1; v_call: TRBV9; cdr3_length: 14; d_call: TRBD2; clone_size: .
cdr3_nt: TGTGCCAGCAGCCACCAGAGGTCCAAGTCGACCCAGTACTTC; cdr3_aa: CASSHQRSKSTQYF; j_call: TRBJ2-5; v_call: TRBV7-8; cdr3_length: 14; d_call: .; clone_size: .
cdr3_nt: TGTGCCAGCAGTTTGCGGGTTACGAACACTGAAGCTTTCTTT; cdr3_aa: CASSLRVTNTEAFF; j_call: TRBJ1-1; v_call: TRBV6-5; cdr3_length: 14; d_call: .; clone_size: .
cdr3_nt: TGTGCCAGCAGTTGGACAGTTCAAGAGACCCAGTACTTC; cdr3_aa: CASSWTVQETQYF; j_call: TRBJ2-5; v_call: TRBV12-3/TRBV12-4; cdr3_length: 13; d_call: .; clone_size: .
cdr3_nt: TGTGCCAGCAGGTTACAGGGGTTTGCGGGCAATCAGCCCCAGCATTTT; cdr3_aa: CASRLQGFAGNQPQHF; j_call: TRBJ1-5; v_call: TRBV28; cdr3_length: 16; d_call: TRBD1; clone_size: .
cdr3_nt: TGTGCCAGCAGCCGAGAGGGCTTGAGCGGCTACACCTTC; cdr3_aa: CASSREGLSGYTF; j_call: TRBJ1-2; v_call: TRBV6-5; cdr3_length: 13; d_call: .; clone_size: .
cdr3_nt: TGCGCCAGCAGCTCAATCGGTCTTGGGACAGGGGAAAGCACAGATACGCAGTATTTT; cdr3_aa: CASSSIGLGTGESTDTQYF; j_call: TRBJ2-3; v_call: TRBV5-1; cdr3_length: 19; d_call: TRBD1; clone_size: .
cdr3_nt: TGTGCCAGTAGTATTTGGACTAGTAACACAGATACGCAGTATTTT; cdr3_aa: CASSIWTSNTDTQYF; j_call: TRBJ2-3; v_call: TRBV19; cdr3_length: 15; d_call: TRBD2; clone_size: .
cdr3_nt: TGTGCCAGCAGCCAAGTTGGAGTCACCGCGAGCAATGAGCAGTTCTTC; cdr3_aa: CASSQVGVTASNEQFF; j_call: TRBJ2-1; v_call: TRBV3-1/TRBV3-2; cdr3_length: 16; d_call: .; clone_size: .
cdr3_nt: TGTGCCAGCAGTTTGACAGGGGGCTATGGCTACACCTTC; cdr3_aa: CASSLTGGYGYTF; j_call: TRBJ1-2; v_call: TRBV6-5; cdr3_length: 13; d_call: TRBD1; clone_size: .
cdr3_nt: TGTGCCAGCCTCAACCGGGACTCCTACGAGCAGTACTTC; cdr3_aa: CASLNRDSYEQYF; j_call: TRBJ2-7; v_call: TRBV6-5; cdr3_length: 13; d_call: .; clone_size: .
cdr3_nt: TGTGCCACCGCAGAGGGACTTACGAGAAATGAGCAGTTCTTC; cdr3_aa: CATAEGLTRNEQFF; j_call: TRBJ2-1; v_call: TRBV15; cdr3_length: 14; d_call: .; clone_size: .
cdr3_nt: TGTGCCAGCAGTGACTCGGATACAGGGAAAAGGACTAATGAAAAACTGTTTTTT; cdr3_aa: CASSDSDTGKRTNEKLFF; j_call: TRBJ1-4; v_call: TRBV6-4; cdr3_length: 18; d_call: .; clone_size: .
cdr3_nt: TGCGCCAGCAGCCCAAAGATTCGGGAGACCCAGTACTTC; cdr3_aa: CASSPKIRETQYF; j_call: TRBJ2-5; v_call: TRBV5-1; cdr3_length: 13; d_call: .; clone_size: .
cdr3_nt: TGTGCCAGCAGCTTGGTAGGGGGCTACGAGCAGTACTTC; cdr3_aa: CASSLVGGYEQYF; j_call: TRBJ2-7; v_call: TRBV5-6; cdr3_length: 13; d_call: .; clone_size: few
cdr3_nt: TGTGCCAGTAGTATCGTCACAGGGGGTCCCAAAAACATTCAGTACTTC; cdr3_aa: CASSIVTGGPKNIQYF; j_call: TRBJ2-4; v_call: TRBV19; cdr3_length: 16; d_call: TRBD1; clone_size: .
cdr3_nt: TGTGCCAGCAGTAGTGACAGGGGGTTAGACGAGCAGTACTTC; cdr3_aa: CASSSDRGLDEQYF; j_call: TRBJ2-7; v_call: TRBV6-5; cdr3_length: 14; d_call: TRBD1; clone_size: .
cdr3_nt: TGTGCCAGCAGCATCCTCCCGGGACTACAAGAGACCCAGTACTTC; cdr3_aa: CASSILPGLQETQYF; j_call: TRBJ2-5; v_call: TRBV7-3; cdr3_length: 15; d_call: TRBD2; clone_size: .
cdr3_nt: TGTGCCAGCAGTTTCCGGGACAGATACGAGCAGTACTTC; cdr3_aa: CASSFRDRYEQYF; j_call: TRBJ2-7; v_call: TRBV12-3/TRBV12-4; cdr3_length: 13; d_call: TRBD1; clone_size: few
cdr3_nt: TGTGCCACCAGTGATACAGGGGGCGCGGTCACCGGGGAGCTGTTTTTT; cdr3_aa: CATSDTGGAVTGELFF; j_call: TRBJ2-2; v_call: TRBV24-1; cdr3_length: 16; d_call: TRBD1; clone_size: .
cdr3_nt: TGTGCCAGCAGCTTCCCGGGCAGACAGGGGAGAGGGACTGAAGCTTTCTTT; cdr3_aa: CASSFPGRQGRGTEAFF; j_call: TRBJ1-1; v_call: TRBV5-6; cdr3_length: 17; d_call: TRBD1; clone_size: once
cdr3_nt: TGTGCCACCTCGCGGGCTAGCGGACTCTCCTACGAGCAGTACTTC; cdr3_aa: CATSRASGLSYEQYF; j_call: TRBJ2-7; v_call: TRBV19; cdr3_length: 15; d_call: TRBD2; clone_size: .
cdr3_nt: TGTGCCAGCTCACCCGGGGAGGGAGTTGGCAATCAGCCCCAGCATTTT; cdr3_aa: CASSPGEGVGNQPQHF; j_call: TRBJ1-5; v_call: TRBV18; cdr3_length: 16; d_call: .; clone_size: .
cdr3_nt: TGTGCCAGCAGTTTCTGGACGGACAGGGCTAATGGCTACACCTTC; cdr3_aa: CASSFWTDRANGYTF; j_call: TRBJ1-2; v_call: TRBV28; cdr3_length: 15; d_call: TRBD1; clone_size: .
cdr3_nt: TGTGCCAGCAGCCAAGATCTGGCCAGGGGGCGTGGGAACTATGGCTACACCTTC; cdr3_aa: CASSQDLARGRGNYGYTF; j_call: TRBJ1-2; v_call: TRBV4-2; cdr3_length: 18; d_call: TRBD1; clone_size: .
cdr3_nt: TGTGCCAGCAGTTACGGGGGGGCTGGAAACACCATATATTTT; cdr3_aa: CASSYGGAGNTIYF; j_call: TRBJ1-3; v_call: TRBV6-5; cdr3_length: 14; d_call: .; clone_size: .
cdr3_nt: TGTGCCTGGACTTTAGGACAGGGCCAAGCCTCACCCCTCCACTTT; cdr3_aa: CAWTLGQGQASPLHF; j_call: TRBJ1-6; v_call: TRBV30; cdr3_length: 15; d_call: TRBD1; clone_size: .
cdr3_nt: TGTGCCAGCAGCTTATCCGGGACAGGGGGCAATCTGAACACTGAAGCTTTCTTT; cdr3_aa: CASSLSGTGGNLNTEAFF; j_call: TRBJ1-1; v_call: TRBV11-2; cdr3_length: 18; d_call: TRBD1; clone_size: .
cdr3_nt: TGTGCCAGCAGCCTGGGACAGTCTGACACAGATACGCAGTATTTT; cdr3_aa: CASSLGQSDTDTQYF; j_call: TRBJ2-3; v_call: TRBV11-3; cdr3_length: 15; d_call: TRBD1; clone_size: .
cdr3_nt: TGTGCCAGCAGCCACGGATCCGGGACAGGATTAAGCTCTGGGGCCAACGTCCTGACTTTC; cdr3_aa: CASSHGSGTGLSSGANVLTF; j_call: TRBJ2-6; v_call: TRBV3-1/TRBV3-2; cdr3_length: 20; d_call: TRBD1; clone_size: .
cdr3_nt: TGTGCCAGCTCACCCGCCGGGACAGCAAGCAATCAGCCCCAGCATTTT; cdr3_aa: CASSPAGTASNQPQHF; j_call: TRBJ1-5; v_call: TRBV18; cdr3_length: 16; d_call: TRBD1; clone_size: once
cdr3_nt: TGTGCAAGTCTCTCCCCCCGACAGGGACCTTTCTACGAGCAGTACTTC; cdr3_aa: CASLSPRQGPFYEQYF; j_call: TRBJ2-7; v_call: TRBV12-2; cdr3_length: 16; d_call: .; clone_size: .
cdr3_nt: TGTGCCAGCAGTGCGATCACCGCCACGAACACCGGGGAGCTGTTTTTT; cdr3_aa: CASSAITATNTGELFF; j_call: TRBJ2-2; v_call: TRBV28; cdr3_length: 16; d_call: .; clone_size: .
cdr3_nt: TGTGCCAGCAGTTTAAGGCCAGGGGCTAGCACAGATACGCAGTATTTT; cdr3_aa: CASSLRPGASTDTQYF; j_call: TRBJ2-3; v_call: TRBV27; cdr3_length: 16; d_call: .; clone_size: .
cdr3_nt: TGTGCCAGCAGTTTGACAGGGGACCTTTCACCCCTCCACTTT; cdr3_aa: CASSLTGDLSPLHF; j_call: TRBJ1-6; v_call: TRBV28; cdr3_length: 14; d_call: TRBD1; clone_size: .
cdr3_nt: TGTGCCACCAGCAGAACAGGGTCCCCCGGAAACACCATATATTTT; cdr3_aa: CATSRTGSPGNTIYF; j_call: TRBJ1-3; v_call: TRBV15; cdr3_length: 15; d_call: .; clone_size: .
cdr3_nt: TGTGCCAGCAGCGTCCCTTTCGGTACTGAGCAGTTCTTC; cdr3_aa: CASSVPFGTEQFF; j_call: TRBJ2-1; v_call: TRBV9; cdr3_length: 13; d_call: .; clone_size: .
cdr3_nt: TGTGCCAGCAGCTCTCTGGGACTGACCAAAGAGACCCAGTACTTC; cdr3_aa: CASSSLGLTKETQYF; j_call: TRBJ2-5; v_call: TRBV7-3; cdr3_length: 15; d_call: .; clone_size: .
cdr3_nt: TGTGCCAGCAGCTCTACTTGGGTGACTCCGAATGAGCAGTTCTTC; cdr3_aa: CASSSTWVTPNEQFF; j_call: TRBJ2-1; v_call: TRBV7-9; cdr3_length: 15; d_call: .; clone_size: .
cdr3_nt: TGCGCCAGCAGTCAATCCCGGGACAGTAGCAATCAGCCCCAGCATTTT; cdr3_aa: CASSQSRDSSNQPQHF; j_call: TRBJ1-5; v_call: TRBV23-1; cdr3_length: 16; d_call: TRBD1; clone_size: .
cdr3_nt: TGTGCCAGCGGCCGACAGGGCACTGGAAACACCATATATTTT; cdr3_aa: CASGRQGTGNTIYF; j_call: TRBJ1-3; v_call: TRBV27; cdr3_length: 14; d_call: TRBD1; clone_size: .
cdr3_nt: TGTGCCACCAGTCGGGCTAGCGGGGGACGCAATGAGCAGTTCTTC; cdr3_aa: CATSRASGGRNEQFF; j_call: TRBJ2-1; v_call: TRBV24-1; cdr3_length: 15; d_call: TRBD2; clone_size: .
cdr3_nt: TGTGCCTCGGGTAGGACGGGGACCTACGAGCAGTACTTC; cdr3_aa: CASGRTGTYEQYF; j_call: TRBJ2-7; v_call: TRBV10-3; cdr3_length: 13; d_call: .; clone_size: .
cdr3_nt: TGTGCCAGCAGCCCCAATCAGGGGCCCTACTACGAGCAGTACTTC; cdr3_aa: CASSPNQGPYYEQYF; j_call: TRBJ2-7; v_call: TRBV9; cdr3_length: 15; d_call: .; clone_size: few
cdr3_nt: TGTGCCAGTAGTCCACTAGCAAGCACAGATACGCAGTATTTT; cdr3_aa: CASSPLASTDTQYF; j_call: TRBJ2-3; v_call: TRBV19; cdr3_length: 14; d_call: .; clone_size: .
cdr3_nt: TGTGCCACCAGTGATTTGGGACAGAACACCGGGGAGCTGTTTTTT; cdr3_aa: CATSDLGQNTGELFF; j_call: TRBJ2-2; v_call: TRBV24-1; cdr3_length: 15; d_call: .; clone_size: .
cdr3_nt: TGTGCCAGCAGTCCCCGGGACAGGCGTTACTACACCTTC; cdr3_aa: CASSPRDRRYYTF; j_call: TRBJ1-2; v_call: TRBV28; cdr3_length: 13; d_call: TRBD1; clone_size: .
cdr3_nt: TGTGCCAGCAGTCGCCAGGGGGCTTATGGAGACATTCAGTACTTC; cdr3_aa: CASSRQGAYGDIQYF; j_call: TRBJ2-4; v_call: TRBV2; cdr3_length: 15; d_call: TRBD1; clone_size: .
cdr3_nt: TGTGCCAGCAGCCAGGGGGTAGAGCGGGATCAGCCCCAGCATTTT; cdr3_aa: CASSQGVERDQPQHF; j_call: TRBJ1-5; v_call: TRBV3-1/TRBV3-2; cdr3_length: 15; d_call: .; clone_size: .
cdr3_nt: TGTGCCAGCAGTCTCGGGACAGCTAATGAAAAACTGTTTTTT; cdr3_aa: CASSLGTANEKLFF; j_call: TRBJ1-4; v_call: TRBV6-5; cdr3_length: 14; d_call: TRBD1; clone_size: .
cdr3_nt: TGCAGTGCTAGTTACCAGCGGGGGCTCGTCTACGAGCAGTACTTC; cdr3_aa: CSASYQRGLVYEQYF; j_call: TRBJ2-7; v_call: TRBV20-1; cdr3_length: 15; d_call: TRBD2; clone_size: .
cdr3_nt: TGTGCCAGCAGCGTAGCCGGGACAGGGGGCCTGGATGAGCAGTTCTTC; cdr3_aa: CASSVAGTGGLDEQFF; j_call: TRBJ2-1; v_call: TRBV9; cdr3_length: 16; d_call: TRBD1; clone_size: .